The sequence of this TCR beta chain was determined in a study of cytomegalovirus exposure and HLA in healthy donors. Study results and limitations: For cytomegalovirus status, the classifier reportedly gave diagnoses with high specificity and sensitivity. The listing of roughly 160 TCR beta chains classed them as cytomegalovirus-associated.

Points on this clone: The target antigen is unknown.

Per germline, CDR1 SGDLS and CDR2 YYNGEE. V was pared by 4 bases and J by 0 bases, with 17 bases between. This CDR3 contains 17 residues. The primer mix had 60 Vbeta and 13 Jbeta primers. Only in-frame clones appear in the TCRdb table, and some are missing; sequencing was by immunoSEQ multiplex PCR. The sample has 150,000 to 200,000 clones; approximately 80% are singletons. Material: PBMCs. The TCR sequence derives from a woman between 45 and 60 years old in good health and CMV-seronegative. The V call is TRBV9, the J call TRBJ2-1; D possibly corresponds to TRBD2 (5 bases). The CDR3 DNA sequence: TGTGCCAGCAGCACCCGAGGGTCGGGGAGCTCCTACAATGAGCAGTTCTTC. Encoded protein: CASSTRGSGSSYNEQFF.